Presented here are 2 T cell receptor beta chains from one specimen sequenced in a study of T cell changes during pregnancy in multiple sclerosis. Sequenced by immunoSEQ multiplex PCR; TCRdb stores in-frame clones only, minus some. The data show about 69,000 clones, roughly 90% seen once. Sequencing used peripheral blood, obtained in the third trimester of pregnancy. The receptors here all came from a female donor with multiple sclerosis, enrolled in a pregnancy study.

This chain joins TRBV6-1 and TRBJ2-1; D is ambiguous. V was pared by 2 bases and J by 4 bases, with 6 bases between. The germline CDR1 and CDR2 sequences are MNHNS and SASEGT. There are 13 residues in the CDR3. The CDR3 DNA reads as TGTGCCAGCAGTGAACACAGATACAATGAGCAGTTCTTC. As protein: CASSEHRYNEQFF.

V is TRBV29-1 and J is TRBJ1-1, with a tentative D call TRBD1 (5 bases). Germline CDR1 SQVTM, CDR2 ANQGSEA. V was pared by 7 bases and J by 0 bases, with 9 bases between. The CDR3 contains 12 residues. CDR3 nucleotides: TGCAGCGGGACACTCTTGAACACTGAAGCTTTCTTT. It encodes CSGTLLNTEAFF.